This T cell receptor (beta chain) derives from a study of chemoradiotherapy in HPV16-positive cancers. Over chemoradiotherapy, repertoires were sampled more than once. This clone was seen once. The antigen is unknown. Clones were sequenced by immunoSEQ multiplex PCR, and TCRdb holds only the in-frame ones, with some missing. This table holds approximately 9,600 clones, around 83% found once. Study observations and caveats: Non-HPV-specific T cells did not expand in tumors during treatment, whereas candidate HPV-specific clones and E7-related motifs did. HPV-specific T cells were functionally defined from only a couple of HPV16-positive patients. HPV-responsive T-cell expansion during chemoradiotherapy was linked to improved recurrence-free survival in HPV16-positive patients.

This clonotype was obtained from a human donor with HPV-associated anogenital cancer. The sample here was tumor tissue, taken from a patient who underwent chemoradiotherapy.

The CDR3 sequence is CASSFHETQYF. The CDR3 coding sequence is TGCGCCAGCAGTTTTCACGAGACCCAGTACTTC. The rearrangement links TRBV10-2 to TRBJ2-5, with D unresolved. Deletions cut 5 bases from V and 5 bases from J, with 6 bases between. The CDR3 runs to 11 residues. Germline assignment: CDR1 WSHSY and CDR2 SAAADI.